The clone carrying this TCR beta chain was detected once. Naive CD8 cells, CD45RO-negative and positively selected for CCR7, excluded terminally differentiated effector memory CD45RA+ cells. Germline V CDR1 and CDR2: SQVTM, ANQGSEA. The V gene end was trimmed by 2 bases and the J gene end by 1 base; junction bases not matched to a gene: 9. The CDR3 is made up of 18 amino acids. These data originate in a study of shared clonotypes between healthy human individuals. Assay used: immunoSEQ multiplex PCR; TCRdb lists only in-frame clones, some missing. The table lists about 2.2 million clones, just under 95% of them singletons.

The chain combines TRBV29-1 with TRBJ2-2; TRBD2 aligns across 11 bases. The material sequenced was naive CD8+ T cells from PBMCs. The sequence was collected from a man aged 18 to 29 in good health. Some clones in this sample may be carry-over from other donors' samples. In DNA form, the CDR3 reads TGCAGCGTTGAACTAGGCGCCCTAGCGGGAGGGAACACCGGGGAGCTGTTTTTT. Translating gives CSVELGALAGGNTGELFF.